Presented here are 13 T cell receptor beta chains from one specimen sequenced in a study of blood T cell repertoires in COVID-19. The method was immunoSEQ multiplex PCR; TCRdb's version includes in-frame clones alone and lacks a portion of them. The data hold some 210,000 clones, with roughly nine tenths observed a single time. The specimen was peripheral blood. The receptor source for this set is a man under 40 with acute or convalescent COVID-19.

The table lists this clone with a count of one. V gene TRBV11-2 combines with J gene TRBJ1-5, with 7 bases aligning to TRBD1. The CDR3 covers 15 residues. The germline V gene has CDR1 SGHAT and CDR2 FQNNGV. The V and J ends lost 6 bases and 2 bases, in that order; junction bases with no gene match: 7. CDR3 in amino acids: CASSQRGTGNQPQHF. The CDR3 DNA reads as TGTGCCAGCAGTCAACGGGGGACAGGCAATCAGCCCCAGCATTTT. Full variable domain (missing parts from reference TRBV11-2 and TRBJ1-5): EAGVAQSPRYKIIEKRQSVAFWCNPISGHATLYWYQQILGQGPKLLIQFQNNGVVDDSQLPKDRFSAERLKGVDSTLKIQPAKLEDSAVYLCASSQRGTGNQPQHFGDGTRLSIL.

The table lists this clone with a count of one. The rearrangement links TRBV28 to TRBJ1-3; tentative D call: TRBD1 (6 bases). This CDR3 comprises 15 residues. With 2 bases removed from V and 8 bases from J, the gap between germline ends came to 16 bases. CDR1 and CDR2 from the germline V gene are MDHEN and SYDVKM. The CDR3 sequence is CASSLLRRQEDTIYF. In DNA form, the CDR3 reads TGTGCCAGCAGTTTACTCAGAAGACAGGAGGACACCATATATTTT.

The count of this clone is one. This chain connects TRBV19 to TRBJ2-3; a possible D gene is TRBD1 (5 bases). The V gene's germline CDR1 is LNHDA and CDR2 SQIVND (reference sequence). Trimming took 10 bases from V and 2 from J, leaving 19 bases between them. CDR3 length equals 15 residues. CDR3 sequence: CATTSGHSYTDTQYF. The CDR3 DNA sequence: TGTGCCACTACCTCTGGACATTCTTACACAGATACGCAGTATTTT.

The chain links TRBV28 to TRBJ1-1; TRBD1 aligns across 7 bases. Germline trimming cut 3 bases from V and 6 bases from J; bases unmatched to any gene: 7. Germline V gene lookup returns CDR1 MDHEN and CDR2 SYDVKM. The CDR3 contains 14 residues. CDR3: CASSFRQGSAEAFF. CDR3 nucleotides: TGTGCCAGCAGTTTCCGACAGGGATCAGCTGAAGCTTTCTTT.

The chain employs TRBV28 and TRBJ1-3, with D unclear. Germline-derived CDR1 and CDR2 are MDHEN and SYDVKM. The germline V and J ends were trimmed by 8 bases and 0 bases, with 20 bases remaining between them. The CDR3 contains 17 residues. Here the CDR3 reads CASLTNGRLSSGNTIYF. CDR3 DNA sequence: TGTGCCAGCTTAACCAACGGACGACTAAGCTCTGGAAACACCATATATTTT.

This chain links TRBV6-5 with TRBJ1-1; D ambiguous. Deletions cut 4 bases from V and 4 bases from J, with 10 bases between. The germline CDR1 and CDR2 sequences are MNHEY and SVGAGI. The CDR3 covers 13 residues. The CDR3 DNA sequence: TGTGCCAGCAGTTTATGGCGGTCCACTGAAGCTTTCTTT. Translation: CASSLWRSTEAFF.

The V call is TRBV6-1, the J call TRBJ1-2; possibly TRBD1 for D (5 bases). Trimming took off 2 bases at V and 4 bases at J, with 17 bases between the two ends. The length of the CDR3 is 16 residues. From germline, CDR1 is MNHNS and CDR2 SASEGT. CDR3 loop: CASSENRSVGRYGYTF. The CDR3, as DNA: TGTGCCAGCAGTGAAAATAGGTCCGTGGGGCGCTATGGCTACACCTTC.

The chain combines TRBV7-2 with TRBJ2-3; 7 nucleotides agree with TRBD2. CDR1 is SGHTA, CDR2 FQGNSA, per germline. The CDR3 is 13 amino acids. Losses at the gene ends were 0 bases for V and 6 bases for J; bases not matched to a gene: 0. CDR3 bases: TGTGCCAGCAGCTTAGCGGGGGGGGATACGCAGTATTTT. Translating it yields CASSLAGGDTQYF.

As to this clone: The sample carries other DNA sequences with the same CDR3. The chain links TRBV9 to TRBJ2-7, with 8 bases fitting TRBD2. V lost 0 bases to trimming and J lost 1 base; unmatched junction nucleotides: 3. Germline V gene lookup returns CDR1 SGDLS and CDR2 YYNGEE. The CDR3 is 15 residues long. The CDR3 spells CASSVAPSGSYEQYF. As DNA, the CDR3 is TGTGCCAGCAGCGTAGCCCCTAGCGGGTCCTACGAGCAGTACTTC.

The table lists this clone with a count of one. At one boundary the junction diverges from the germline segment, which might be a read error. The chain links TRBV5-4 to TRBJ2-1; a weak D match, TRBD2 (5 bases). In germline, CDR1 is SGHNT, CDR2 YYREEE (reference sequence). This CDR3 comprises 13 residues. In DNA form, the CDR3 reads TGTGCCAGCAGCTCGGACTCCAACAATGAGCAGTTCTTC. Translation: CASSSDSNNEQFF.

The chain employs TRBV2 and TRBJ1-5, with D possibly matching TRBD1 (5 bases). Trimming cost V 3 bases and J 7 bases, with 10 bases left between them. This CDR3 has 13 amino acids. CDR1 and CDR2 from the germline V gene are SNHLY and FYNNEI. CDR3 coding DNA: TGTGCCAGCAGTGAGGGGCGTAAGCAGCCCCAGCATTTT. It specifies CASSEGRKQPQHF. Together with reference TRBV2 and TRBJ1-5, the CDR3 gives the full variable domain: EPEVTQTPSHQVTQMGQEVILRCVPISNHLYFYWYRQILGQKVEFLVSFYNNEISEKSEIFDDQFSVERPDGSNFTLKIRSTKLEDSAMYFCASSEGRKQPQHFGDGTRLSIL.

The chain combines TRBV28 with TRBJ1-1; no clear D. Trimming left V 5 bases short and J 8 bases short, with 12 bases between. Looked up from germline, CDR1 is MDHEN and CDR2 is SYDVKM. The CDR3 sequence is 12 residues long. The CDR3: CASSQKNREAFF. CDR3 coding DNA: TGTGCCAGCAGTCAAAAGAACAGAGAAGCTTTCTTT.

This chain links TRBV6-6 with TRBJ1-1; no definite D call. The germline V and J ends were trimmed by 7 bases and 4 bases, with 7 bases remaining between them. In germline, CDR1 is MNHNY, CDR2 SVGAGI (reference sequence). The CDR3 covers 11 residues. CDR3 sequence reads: CASTQSTEAFF. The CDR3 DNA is TGTGCCAGCACACAGAGCACTGAAGCTTTCTTT.